This T cell receptor (beta chain) was retrieved from a study of regulatory T cells in long-lasting Graves disease. Germline values: CDR1 SGHAT, CDR2 FQNNGV. V lost 8 bases to trimming and J lost 7 bases, with 6 bases between them. The CDR3 consists of 11 residues. The authors built TCR beta libraries using iRepertoire HTBI primers and Arm-PCR of CDR3 regions. TCRdb re-analysed the multiplex PCR reads in MiXCR, keeping a single row per CDR3 protein. There are approximately 540,000 distinct CDR3 sequences in the sample; about 12% occur only once, and over 7% lies in the top ten. General study points: Preferential use of TRBV28, TRBJ1-2 and TRBJ2-5 was seen in persistent disease.

The time point denotes: newly diagnosed GD, antithyroid drugs for less than 3 months. PBMCs were the source of the RNA used for TCR sequencing. Concerning this clonotype: Its antigen is undetermined. A read error is the likely source, as a far larger clone sits one nucleotide away. The CDR3 does not end in the conserved phenylalanine or tryptophan, so this is likely a read error.

The sample also formed part of further work on T cells in Graves' hyperthyroidism and ophthalmopathy. According to that study: The TCR CDR3 first-round RT-PCR relied on the HTBI primer set.

This receptor was taken from a woman between 25 and 40 years old with Graves disease. The chain recombines TRBV11-2 with TRBJ1-6; D is unresolved. Sequenced here: peripheral blood mononuclear cells (PBMCs), sampled at new diagnosis, from a patient treated with antithyroid drugs. The CDR3 DNA reads TGTGCCAGCGCGGGAAATTCACCCCTCCACTCT. Translating gives CASAGNSPLHS.